These T cell receptor beta chains were read from a single sample in a study of shared clonotypes between healthy human individuals. Profiled with immunoSEQ multiplex PCR; TCRdb holds only in-frame clones, not every one. The sample yields about 1 million clones, around four fifths seen once. Sequences were obtained from memory CD4+ T cells sorted from blood. The receptors were sampled from a man in his late teens or twenties in good health. Each CDR3 is given with its conserved first and last residue. Fields, in order: D gene, V gene, clone size, J gene, CDR3 DNA, CDR3 protein. The D gene is left open where the match is weak. Part of the rows lack a size; the others show once, few, many or a class for expanded clones.

D: TRBD1
V: TRBV5-1
size: NA
J: TRBJ1-5
DNA: TGCGCCAGCAGCTTGGGGGACAGCTTTAATCAGCCCCAGCATTTT
CDR3: CASSLGDSFNQPQHF

D: NA
V: TRBV6-1
size: NA
J: TRBJ1-2
DNA: TGTGCCAGCAGTGAAGGGTATGGCTACACCTTC
CDR3: CASSEGYGYTF

D: NA
V: TRBV27
size: few
J: TRBJ2-7
DNA: TGTGCCAGCAGTGACCCGTGGAGCGGAAGCTACGAGCAGTACTTC
CDR3: CASSDPWSGSYEQYF

D: NA
V: TRBV6-5
size: NA
J: TRBJ2-7
DNA: TGTGCCAGCAGTCCCCGACAGGCCAGCTACGAGCAGTACTTC
CDR3: CASSPRQASYEQYF

D: NA
V: TRBV2
size: NA
J: TRBJ1-4
DNA: TGTGCCAGCAGTGAAGTTAGCCGCGCCGAACTGTTTTTT
CDR3: CASSEVSRAELFF

D: NA
V: TRBV6-5
size: NA
J: TRBJ1-1
DNA: TGTGCCAGCAGTAAGTTAGGGGATCCTGATCGGGAAGCTTTCTTT
CDR3: CASSKLGDPDREAFF

D: NA
V: TRBV6-1
size: few
J: TRBJ1-2
DNA: TGTGCCAGCAGCACAGCTAACTATGGCTACACCTTC
CDR3: CASSTANYGYTF

D: NA
V: TRBV10-3
size: NA
J: TRBJ2-5
DNA: TGTGCCATCAGTGAGTCTGGGGGGGAGACCCAGTACTTC
CDR3: CAISESGGETQYF

D: TRBD1
V: TRBV5-1
size: once
J: TRBJ1-3
DNA: TGCGCCAGCAGCTCGACAGGGACTGGAAACACCATATATTTT
CDR3: CASSSTGTGNTIYF

D: NA
V: TRBV5-1
size: NA
J: TRBJ2-1
DNA: TGCGCCAGCAGCTTTGGGACGGGTGAGCAGTTCTTC
CDR3: CASSFGTGEQFF

D: NA
V: TRBV28
size: few
J: TRBJ2-7
DNA: TGTGCCAGTTCAGGGTACGAGCAGTACTTC
CDR3: CASSGYEQYF

D: NA
V: TRBV18
size: NA
J: TRBJ2-2
DNA: TGTGCCAGCTCACCACTCCCGGGGGCCCTTAACACCGGGGAGCTGTTTTTT
CDR3: CASSPLPGALNTGELFF

D: TRBD1
V: TRBV10-2
size: NA
J: TRBJ1-6
DNA: TGCGCCAGCAGACAGGGGGTGGTAAATTCACCCCTCCACTTT
CDR3: CASRQGVVNSPLHF

D: TRBD1
V: TRBV2
size: few
J: TRBJ1-5
DNA: TGTGCCAGCAGCAGTGGACAGGGAGGTAATCAGCCCCAGCATTTT
CDR3: CASSSGQGGNQPQHF

D: TRBD1
V: TRBV6-1
size: NA
J: TRBJ2-5
DNA: TGTGCCAGCAGTCCCCCGGGACAGGGTCGAGAGACCCAGTACTTC
CDR3: CASSPPGQGRETQYF

D: NA
V: TRBV7-8
size: NA
J: TRBJ2-5
DNA: TGTGCCAGCAGCTTGAATTTAAATCAAGAGACCCAGTACTTC
CDR3: CASSLNLNQETQYF

D: TRBD1
V: TRBV6-1
size: NA
J: TRBJ1-6
DNA: TGTGCCGGGCAGGGGGTGTATGGTTCACCCCTCCACTTT
CDR3: CAGQGVYGSPLHF

D: NA
V: TRBV6-6
size: NA
J: TRBJ1-1
DNA: TGTGCCAGCAGTGAGACAGATAAGGTTGAAGCTTTCTTT
CDR3: CASSETDKVEAFF

D: TRBD1
V: TRBV7-9
size: NA
J: TRBJ1-6
DNA: TGTGCCAGCAGCACCAGGACAGGGAATAATTCACCCCTCCACTTT
CDR3: CASSTRTGNNSPLHF

D: NA
V: TRBV5-8
size: NA
J: TRBJ2-6
DNA: TGTGCCAGCAGCCGCCTGGCGGACGGGGCCAACGTCCTGACTTTC
CDR3: CASSRLADGANVLTF

D: TRBD1
V: TRBV7-2
size: NA
J: TRBJ1-1
DNA: TGTGCCAGCAGCCACGACAGGGTTACTGAAGCTTTCTTT
CDR3: CASSHDRVTEAFF

D: TRBD2
V: TRBV5-1
size: NA
J: TRBJ2-3
DNA: TGCGCCAGCAGCAAGACTAGCGGGGCAACAGATACGCAGTATTTT
CDR3: CASSKTSGATDTQYF

D: TRBD1
V: TRBV7-2
size: NA
J: TRBJ1-4
DNA: TGTGCCAGCAGCCGGACAGGGTTTGATAATGAAAAACTGTTTTTT
CDR3: CASSRTGFDNEKLFF

D: TRBD1
V: TRBV6-6
size: NA
J: TRBJ2-7
DNA: TGTGCCAGCAGTACCCCGGGACAGGGGGTCGAGCAGTACTTC
CDR3: CASSTPGQGVEQYF

D: NA
V: TRBV11-2
size: few
J: TRBJ2-1
DNA: TGTGCCAGCAGCTTAAGTGTCAGCTACAATGAGCAGTTCTTC
CDR3: CASSLSVSYNEQFF

D: TRBD2
V: TRBV19
size: NA
J: TRBJ2-5
DNA: TGTGCCAGTAGCCGTAGCGGGAGCAGGGAGACCCAGTACTTC
CDR3: CASSRSGSRETQYF

D: NA
V: TRBV6-6
size: NA
J: TRBJ2-6
DNA: TGTGCCAGCAGTCACACAACTGGGGCCAACGTCCTGACTTTC
CDR3: CASSHTTGANVLTF

D: NA
V: TRBV28
size: NA
J: TRBJ1-1
DNA: TGTGCCAGCAGAGTCAGCGTCATGAACACTGAAGCTTTCTTT
CDR3: CASRVSVMNTEAFF

D: NA
V: TRBV21-1
size: once
J: TRBJ2-7
DNA: TGTGCCAGCAGCAAATCCCCAGAAGACTACGAGCAGTACTTC
CDR3: CASSKSPEDYEQYF

D: NA
V: TRBV2
size: many
J: TRBJ1-1
DNA: TGTGCCAGCAAGGATCATGACTGGGCACCGAACACTGAAGCTTTCTTT
CDR3: CASKDHDWAPNTEAFF

D: NA
V: TRBV30
size: NA
J: TRBJ2-3
DNA: TGTGCCTGGAGCTGGAGGGGGGGCGTCCCAGATACGCAGTATTTT
CDR3: CAWSWRGGVPDTQYF

D: NA
V: TRBV30
size: NA
J: TRBJ1-2
DNA: TGTGCCTGGGGAGGTCAGGGCTACTATGGCTACACCTTC
CDR3: CAWGGQGYYGYTF

D: NA
V: TRBV25-1
size: NA
J: TRBJ1-5
DNA: TGTGCCAGCAGTGGACCTAATCAGCCCCAGCATTTT
CDR3: CASSGPNQPQHF

D: TRBD2
V: TRBV15
size: NA
J: TRBJ2-5
DNA: TGTGCCACCAGCAGAGGAGCGGGGGGGTTGGAGACCCAGTACTTC
CDR3: CATSRGAGGLETQYF

D: NA
V: TRBV28
size: NA
J: TRBJ1-2
DNA: TGTGCCAGCAGTTCTAGTCCGTATGGCTACACCTTC
CDR3: CASSSSPYGYTF

D: NA
V: TRBV4-1
size: NA
J: TRBJ2-7
DNA: TGCGCCAGCAGCCAAGGGCAGGGGCCCCTCATGGGCTCCTACGAGCAGTACTTC
CDR3: CASSQGQGPLMGSYEQYF

D: NA
V: TRBV11-3
size: NA
J: TRBJ2-3
DNA: TGTGCCAGCAGTCGACAGACTAGCACAGATACGCAGTATTTT
CDR3: CASSRQTSTDTQYF

D: TRBD2
V: TRBV10-3
size: few
J: TRBJ2-5
DNA: TGTGCCATCAGTGAGTCGCAGGGGATAGCGGGAGGATCAGAGACCCAGTACTTC
CDR3: CAISESQGIAGGSETQYF

D: TRBD1
V: TRBV5-1
size: NA
J: TRBJ2-2
DNA: TGCGCCAGCAGCCGCACCGGGACAGGGATGACCGGGGAGCTGTTTTTT
CDR3: CASSRTGTGMTGELFF

D: TRBD1
V: TRBV5-1
size: NA
J: TRBJ1-1
DNA: TGCGCCAGCAGCTTGGACAGGGGGTTTATGGGGGCTTTCTTT
CDR3: CASSLDRGFMGAFF

D: NA
V: TRBV19
size: NA
J: TRBJ1-3
DNA: TGTGCCAGTAGTATAATTAGGGAGACAGACATATATTTT
CDR3: CASSIIRETDIYF

D: NA
V: TRBV2
size: many
J: TRBJ2-2
DNA: TGTGCCAGCAGTGAACACAACACCGGGGAGCTGTTTTTT
CDR3: CASSEHNTGELFF

D: NA
V: TRBV6-1
size: NA
J: TRBJ1-4
DNA: TGTGCCAGCAGTGAATGGAGGGGACGTCAAGAAAAACTGTTTTTT
CDR3: CASSEWRGRQEKLFF

D: TRBD1
V: TRBV19
size: NA
J: TRBJ1-6
DNA: TGTGCCAGTCGCAGGGGGGAATCACCCCTCCACTTT
CDR3: CASRRGESPLHF

D: TRBD1
V: TRBV7-9
size: NA
J: TRBJ1-2
DNA: TGTGCCAGCAGCTTAGCTGGGACAGGGGGCCGGAACTATGGCTACACCTTC
CDR3: CASSLAGTGGRNYGYTF

D: NA
V: TRBV7-9
size: NA
J: TRBJ1-4
DNA: TGTGCCAGCAGCTTAGATACAGGCGGAAAACTGTTTTTT
CDR3: CASSLDTGGKLFF

D: NA
V: TRBV6-6
size: NA
J: TRBJ1-1
DNA: TGTGCCAGCAGTGCCTCCGAGAGCACTGAAGCTTTCTTT
CDR3: CASSASESTEAFF